The TCR beta chain described here comes from a study of blood T cell repertoires in COVID-19. Germline CDR1 is SQVTM and CDR2 is ANQGSEA. The CDR3 is 13 residues long. The V segment lost 7 bases and the J segment 3 bases; nucleotides outside the gene matches: 6. Some clones are missing from TCRdb's copy, which holds only in-frame ones; the method was immunoSEQ multiplex PCR. This sample has roughly 120,000 clones; around nine tenths occur once, and the top ten carry about 1.9%. The sequencing input was peripheral blood. This chain uses TRBV29-1 with TRBJ2-5, with 9 positions matching TRBD2. The sequence was obtained from a man in his fifties with COVID-19, enrolled during active disease. CDR3 sequence reads: CSGVASGEETQYF. For the CDR3, the DNA is TGCAGCGGGGTGGCTAGCGGGGAAGAGACCCAGTACTTC.